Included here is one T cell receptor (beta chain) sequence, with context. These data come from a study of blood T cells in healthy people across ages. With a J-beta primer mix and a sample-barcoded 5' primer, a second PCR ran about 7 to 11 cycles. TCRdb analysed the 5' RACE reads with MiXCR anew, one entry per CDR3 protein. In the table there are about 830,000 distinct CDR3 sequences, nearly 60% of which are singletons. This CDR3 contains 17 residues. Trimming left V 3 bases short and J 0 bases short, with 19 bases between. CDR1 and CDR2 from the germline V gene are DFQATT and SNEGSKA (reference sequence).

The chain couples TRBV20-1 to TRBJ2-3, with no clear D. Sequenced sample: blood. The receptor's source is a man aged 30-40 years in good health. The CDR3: CSARAISRDPSTDTQYF. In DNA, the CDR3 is TGCAGTGCTAGGGCGATCTCTAGGGATCCCAGCACAGATACGCAGTATTTT.